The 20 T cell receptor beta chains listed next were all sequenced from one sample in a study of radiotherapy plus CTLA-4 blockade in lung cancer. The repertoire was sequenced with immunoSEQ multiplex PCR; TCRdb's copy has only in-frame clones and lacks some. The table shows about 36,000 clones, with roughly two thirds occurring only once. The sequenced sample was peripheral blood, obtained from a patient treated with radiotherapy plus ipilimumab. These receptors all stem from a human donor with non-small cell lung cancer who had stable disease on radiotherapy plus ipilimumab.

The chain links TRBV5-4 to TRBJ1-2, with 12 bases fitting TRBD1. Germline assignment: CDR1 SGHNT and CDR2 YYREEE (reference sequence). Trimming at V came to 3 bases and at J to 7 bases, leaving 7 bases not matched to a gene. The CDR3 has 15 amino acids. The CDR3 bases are TGTGCCAGCAGCTCAGGAGGGACAGGGGGCCTTGGCTACACCTTC. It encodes CASSSGGTGGLGYTF. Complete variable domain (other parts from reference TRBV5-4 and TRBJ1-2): ETGVTQSPTHLIKTRGQQVTLRCSSQSGHNTVSWYQQALGQGPQFIFQYYREEENGRGNFPPRFSGLQFPNYSSELNVNALELDDSALYLCASSSGGTGGLGYTFGSGTRLTVV.

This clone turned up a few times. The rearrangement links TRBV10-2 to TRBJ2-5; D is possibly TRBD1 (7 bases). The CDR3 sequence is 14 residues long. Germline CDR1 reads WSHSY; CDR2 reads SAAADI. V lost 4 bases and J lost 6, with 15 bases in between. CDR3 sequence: CASSVRRGVQTQYF. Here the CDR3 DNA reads TGCGCCAGCAGTGTTCGCAGGGGGGTCCAGACCCAGTACTTC.

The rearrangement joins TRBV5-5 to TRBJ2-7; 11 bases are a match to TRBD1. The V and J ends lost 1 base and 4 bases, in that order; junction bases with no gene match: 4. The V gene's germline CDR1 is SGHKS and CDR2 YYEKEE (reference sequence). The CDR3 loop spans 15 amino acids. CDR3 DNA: TGTGCCAGCAGCTTGAGTGGGACAGGGGGATACGAGCAGTACTTC. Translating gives CASSLSGTGGYEQYF.

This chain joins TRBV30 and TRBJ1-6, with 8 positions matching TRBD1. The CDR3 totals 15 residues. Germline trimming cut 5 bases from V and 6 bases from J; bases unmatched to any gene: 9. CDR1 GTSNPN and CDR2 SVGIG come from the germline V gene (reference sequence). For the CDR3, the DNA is TGTGCCTGGCATACAGGGGGTCCGCTTAATTCACCCCTCCACTTT. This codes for CAWHTGGPLNSPLHF.

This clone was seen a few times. The CDR3 region has the DNA TGCAGCGTACAAGGGGGCGGGTACACTGAAGCTTTCTTT. This sequence encodes CSVQGGGYTEAFF. The chain carries TRBV29-1 and TRBJ1-1, with TRBD1 matching 7 bases. CDR3 size: 13 residues. Germline V CDR1 and CDR2: SQVTM, ANQGSEA. V gave up 6 bases and J gave up 3 bases; unmatched junction bases: 7.

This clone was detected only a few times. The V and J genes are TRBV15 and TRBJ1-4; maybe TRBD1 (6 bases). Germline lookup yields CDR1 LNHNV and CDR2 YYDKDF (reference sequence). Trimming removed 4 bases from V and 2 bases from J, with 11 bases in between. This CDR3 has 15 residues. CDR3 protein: CATSNGRGTNEKLFF. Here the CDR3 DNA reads TGTGCCACCAGCAATGGTAGGGGGACTAATGAAAAACTGTTTTTT.

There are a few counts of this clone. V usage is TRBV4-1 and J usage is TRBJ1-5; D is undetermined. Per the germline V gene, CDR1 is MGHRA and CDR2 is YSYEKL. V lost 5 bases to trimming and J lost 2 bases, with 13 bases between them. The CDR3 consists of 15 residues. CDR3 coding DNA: TGCGCCAGCAGCGATAGCCTTGGAGGCAATCAGCCCCAGCATTTT. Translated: CASSDSLGGNQPQHF.

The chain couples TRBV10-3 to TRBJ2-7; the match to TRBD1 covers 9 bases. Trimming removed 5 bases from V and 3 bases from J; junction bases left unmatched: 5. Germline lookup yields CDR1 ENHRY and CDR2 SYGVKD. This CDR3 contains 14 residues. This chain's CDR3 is CAISKPGQGYEQYF. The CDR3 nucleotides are TGTGCCATCAGTAAACCGGGACAGGGCTACGAGCAGTACTTC.

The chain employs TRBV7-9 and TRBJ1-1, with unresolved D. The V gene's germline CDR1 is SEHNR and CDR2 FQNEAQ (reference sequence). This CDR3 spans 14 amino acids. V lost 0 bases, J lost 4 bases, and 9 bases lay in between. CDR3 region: CASSLASGGTEAFF. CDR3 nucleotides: TGTGCCAGCAGCTTAGCGTCAGGTGGCACTGAAGCTTTCTTT. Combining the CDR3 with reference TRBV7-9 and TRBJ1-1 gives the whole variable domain DTGVSQNPRHKITKRGQNVTFRCDPISEHNRLYWYRQTLGQGPEFLTYFQNEAQLEKSRLLSDRFSAERPKGSFSTLEIQRTEQGDSAMYLCASSLASGGTEAFFGQGTRLTVV.

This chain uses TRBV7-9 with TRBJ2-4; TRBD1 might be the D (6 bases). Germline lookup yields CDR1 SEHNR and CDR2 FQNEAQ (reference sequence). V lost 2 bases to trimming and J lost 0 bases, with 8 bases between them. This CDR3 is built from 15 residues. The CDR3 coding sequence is TGTGCCAGCAGCTTAATGGGGGCAGCCAAAAACATTCAGTACTTC. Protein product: CASSLMGAAKNIQYF.

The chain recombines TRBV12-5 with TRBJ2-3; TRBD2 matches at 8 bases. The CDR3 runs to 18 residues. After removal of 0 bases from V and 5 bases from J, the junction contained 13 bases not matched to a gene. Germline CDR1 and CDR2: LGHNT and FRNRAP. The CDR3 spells CASGLVRDGGARVDTQYF. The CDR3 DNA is TGTGCTAGTGGTTTGGTACGAGACGGGGGGGCCAGGGTAGATACGCAGTATTTT.

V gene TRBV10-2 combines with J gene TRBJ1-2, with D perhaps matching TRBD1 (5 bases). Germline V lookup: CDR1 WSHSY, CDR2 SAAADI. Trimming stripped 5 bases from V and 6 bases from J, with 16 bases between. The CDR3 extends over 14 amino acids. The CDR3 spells CASSLGQGMNGYTF. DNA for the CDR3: TGCGCCAGCAGTTTGGGTCAGGGAATGAATGGCTACACCTTC.

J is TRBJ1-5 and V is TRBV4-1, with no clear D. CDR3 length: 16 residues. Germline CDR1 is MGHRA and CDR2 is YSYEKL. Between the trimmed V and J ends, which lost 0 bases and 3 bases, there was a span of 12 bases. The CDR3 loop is CASSQEIRGYNQPQHF. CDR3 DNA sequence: TGCGCCAGCAGCCAAGAGATACGGGGTTACAATCAGCCCCAGCATTTT.

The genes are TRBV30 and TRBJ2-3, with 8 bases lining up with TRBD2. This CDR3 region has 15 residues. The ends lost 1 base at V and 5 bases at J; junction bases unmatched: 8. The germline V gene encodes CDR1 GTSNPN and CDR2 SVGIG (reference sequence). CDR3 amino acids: CAWSGPGGAGDTQYF. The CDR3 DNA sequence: TGTGCCTGGAGTGGGCCGGGGGGGGCCGGAGATACGCAGTATTTT.

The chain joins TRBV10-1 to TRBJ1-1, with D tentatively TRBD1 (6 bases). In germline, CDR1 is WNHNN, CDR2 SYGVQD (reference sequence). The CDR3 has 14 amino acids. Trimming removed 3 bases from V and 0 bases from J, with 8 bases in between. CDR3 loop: CASSDDRMNTEAFF. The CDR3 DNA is TGCGCCAGCAGTGACGACAGGATGAACACTGAAGCTTTCTTT.

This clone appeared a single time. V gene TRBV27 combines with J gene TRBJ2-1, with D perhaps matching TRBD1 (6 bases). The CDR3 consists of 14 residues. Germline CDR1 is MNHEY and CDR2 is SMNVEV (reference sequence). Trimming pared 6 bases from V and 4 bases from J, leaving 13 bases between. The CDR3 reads CASRERDTYNEQFF. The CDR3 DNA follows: TGTGCCAGCAGGGAACGGGACACTTACAATGAGCAGTTCTTC.

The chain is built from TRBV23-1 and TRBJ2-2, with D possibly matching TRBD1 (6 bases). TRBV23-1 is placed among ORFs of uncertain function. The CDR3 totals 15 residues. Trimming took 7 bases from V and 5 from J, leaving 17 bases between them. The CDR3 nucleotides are TGCGCCAGCACAAATACAGGGAATTTAACCGGGGAGCTGTTTTTT. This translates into CASTNTGNLTGELFF.

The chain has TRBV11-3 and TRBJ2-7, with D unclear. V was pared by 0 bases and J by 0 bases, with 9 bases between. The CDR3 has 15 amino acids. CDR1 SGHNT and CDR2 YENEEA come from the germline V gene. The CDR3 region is CASSLDDERSYEQYF. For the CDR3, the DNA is TGTGCCAGCAGCTTAGATGACGAGCGCTCCTACGAGCAGTACTTC.

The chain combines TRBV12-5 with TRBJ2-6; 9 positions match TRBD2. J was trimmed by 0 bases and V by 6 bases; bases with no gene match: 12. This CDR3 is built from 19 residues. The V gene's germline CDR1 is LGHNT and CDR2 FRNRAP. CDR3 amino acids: CASGRVAGAENSGANVLTF. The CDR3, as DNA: TGTGCTAGTGGCCGGGTAGCGGGGGCGGAGAACTCTGGGGCCAACGTCCTGACTTTC.

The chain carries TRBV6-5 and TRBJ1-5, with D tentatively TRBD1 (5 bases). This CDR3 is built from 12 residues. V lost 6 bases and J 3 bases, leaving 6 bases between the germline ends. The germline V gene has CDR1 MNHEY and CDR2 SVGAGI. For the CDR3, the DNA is TGTGCCAGCAGGACAGACAATCAGCCCCAGCATTTT. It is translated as CASRTDNQPQHF.